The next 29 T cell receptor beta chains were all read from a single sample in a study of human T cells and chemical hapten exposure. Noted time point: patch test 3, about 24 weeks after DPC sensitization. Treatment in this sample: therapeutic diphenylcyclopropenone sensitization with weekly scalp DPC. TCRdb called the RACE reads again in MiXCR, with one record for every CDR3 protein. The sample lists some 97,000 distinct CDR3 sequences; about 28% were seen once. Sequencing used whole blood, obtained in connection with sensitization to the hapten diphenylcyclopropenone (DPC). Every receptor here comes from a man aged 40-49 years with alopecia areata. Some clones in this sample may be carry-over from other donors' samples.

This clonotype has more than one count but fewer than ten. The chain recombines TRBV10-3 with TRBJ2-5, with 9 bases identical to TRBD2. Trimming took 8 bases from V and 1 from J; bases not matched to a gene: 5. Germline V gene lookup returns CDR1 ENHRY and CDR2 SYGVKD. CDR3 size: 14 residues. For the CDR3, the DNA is TGTGCCATCGCGGGCGGGGGGGCCCAAGAGACCCAGTACTTC. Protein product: CAIAGGGAQETQYF.

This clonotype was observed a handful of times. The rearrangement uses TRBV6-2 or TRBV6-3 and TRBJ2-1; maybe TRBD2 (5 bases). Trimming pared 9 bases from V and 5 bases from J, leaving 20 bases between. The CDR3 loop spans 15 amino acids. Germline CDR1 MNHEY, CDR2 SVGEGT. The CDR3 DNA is TGTGCCAGTCTCGACGCGGGTCTCGGGGACAATGAGCAGTTCTTC. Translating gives CASLDAGLGDNEQFF.

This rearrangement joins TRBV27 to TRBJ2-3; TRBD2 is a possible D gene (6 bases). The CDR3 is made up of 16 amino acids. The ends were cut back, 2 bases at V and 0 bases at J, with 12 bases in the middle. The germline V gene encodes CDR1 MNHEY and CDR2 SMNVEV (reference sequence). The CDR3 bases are TGTGCCAGCAGTTTAAGGTTAGCGGCTAGCACAGATACGCAGTATTTT. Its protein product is CASSLRLAASTDTQYF.

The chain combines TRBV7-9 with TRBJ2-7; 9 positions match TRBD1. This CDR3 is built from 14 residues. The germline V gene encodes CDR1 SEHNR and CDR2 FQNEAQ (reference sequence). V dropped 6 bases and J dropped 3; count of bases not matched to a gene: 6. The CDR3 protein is CASRPTGGGYEQYF. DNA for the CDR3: TGTGCCAGCAGACCAACAGGGGGCGGCTACGAGCAGTACTTC.

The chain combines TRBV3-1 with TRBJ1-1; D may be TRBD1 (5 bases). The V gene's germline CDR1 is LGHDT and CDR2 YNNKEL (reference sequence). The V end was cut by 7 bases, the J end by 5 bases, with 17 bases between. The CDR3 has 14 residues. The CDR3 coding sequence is TGTGCCAGCAATTCGTTGGGGCCGGGAACTGAAGCTTTCTTT. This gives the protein CASNSLGPGTEAFF.

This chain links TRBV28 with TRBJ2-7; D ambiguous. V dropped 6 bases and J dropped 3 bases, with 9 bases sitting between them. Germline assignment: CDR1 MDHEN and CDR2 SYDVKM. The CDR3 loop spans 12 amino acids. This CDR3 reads CASSPADYEQYF. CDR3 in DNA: TGTGCCAGCAGCCCGGCAGACTACGAGCAGTACTTC.

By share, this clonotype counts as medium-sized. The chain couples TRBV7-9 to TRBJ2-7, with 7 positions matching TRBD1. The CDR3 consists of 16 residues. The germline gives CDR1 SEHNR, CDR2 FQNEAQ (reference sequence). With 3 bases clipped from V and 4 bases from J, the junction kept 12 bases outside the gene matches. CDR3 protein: CASSFLGGQAKYEQYF. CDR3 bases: TGTGCCAGCAGCTTCCTTGGCGGACAGGCGAAATACGAGCAGTACTTC.

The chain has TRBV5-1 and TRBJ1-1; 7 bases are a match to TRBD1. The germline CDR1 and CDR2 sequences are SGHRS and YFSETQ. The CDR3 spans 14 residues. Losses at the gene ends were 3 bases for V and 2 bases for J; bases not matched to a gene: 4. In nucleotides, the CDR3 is TGCGCCAGCAGCTCGGGACAGCCTAACACTGAAGCTTTCTTT. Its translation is CASSSGQPNTEAFF.

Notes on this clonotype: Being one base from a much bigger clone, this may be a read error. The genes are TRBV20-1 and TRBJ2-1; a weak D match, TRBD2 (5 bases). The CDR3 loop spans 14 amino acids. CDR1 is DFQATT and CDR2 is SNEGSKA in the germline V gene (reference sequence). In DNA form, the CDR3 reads TGCAGTGCTAGAGGGACGGGATCCTGCAATGAGCAGTTCTTC. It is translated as CSARGTGSCNEQFF.

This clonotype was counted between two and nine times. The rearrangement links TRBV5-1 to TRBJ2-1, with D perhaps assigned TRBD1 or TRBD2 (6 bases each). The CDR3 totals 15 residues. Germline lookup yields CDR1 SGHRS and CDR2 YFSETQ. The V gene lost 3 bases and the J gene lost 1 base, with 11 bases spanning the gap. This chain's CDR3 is CASSSRGESYNEQFF. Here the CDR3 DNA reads TGCGCCAGCAGCTCTAGGGGGGAGTCCTACAATGAGCAGTTCTTC. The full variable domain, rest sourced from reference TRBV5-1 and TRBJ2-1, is KAGVTQTPRYLIKTRGQQVTLSCSPISGHRSVSWYQQTPGQGLQFLFEYFSETQRNKGNFPGRFSGRQFSNSRSEMNVSTLELGDSALYLCASSSRGESYNEQFFGPGTRLTVL.

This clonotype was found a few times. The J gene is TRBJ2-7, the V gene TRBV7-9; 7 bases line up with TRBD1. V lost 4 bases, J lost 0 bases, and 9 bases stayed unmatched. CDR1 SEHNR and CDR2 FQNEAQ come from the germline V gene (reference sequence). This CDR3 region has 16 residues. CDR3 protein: CASSSSEQGTSYEQYF. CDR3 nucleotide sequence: TGTGCCAGCAGCTCCTCAGAACAGGGGACCTCCTACGAGCAGTACTTC. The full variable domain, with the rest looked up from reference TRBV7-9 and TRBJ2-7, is DTGVSQNPRHKITKRGQNVTFRCDPISEHNRLYWYRQTLGQGPEFLTYFQNEAQLEKSRLLSDRFSAERPKGSFSTLEIQRTEQGDSAMYLCASSSSEQGTSYEQYFGPGTRLTVT.

CDR3 region: CASTRFAGRGTDTQYF. As DNA, the CDR3 is TGTGCCAGCACTCGATTTGCGGGACGGGGGACAGATACGCAGTATTTT. V and J are TRBV12-3 or TRBV12-4 and TRBJ2-3; perhaps TRBD2 as D (6 bases). Trimming took 7 bases from V and 3 from J, leaving 20 bases between them. The CDR3 has 16 amino acids.

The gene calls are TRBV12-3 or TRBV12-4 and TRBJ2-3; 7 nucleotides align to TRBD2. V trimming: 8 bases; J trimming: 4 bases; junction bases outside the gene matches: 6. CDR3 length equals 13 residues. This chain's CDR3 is CASGASGADTQYF. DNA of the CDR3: TGTGCCAGCGGGGCTAGCGGAGCAGATACGCAGTATTTT.

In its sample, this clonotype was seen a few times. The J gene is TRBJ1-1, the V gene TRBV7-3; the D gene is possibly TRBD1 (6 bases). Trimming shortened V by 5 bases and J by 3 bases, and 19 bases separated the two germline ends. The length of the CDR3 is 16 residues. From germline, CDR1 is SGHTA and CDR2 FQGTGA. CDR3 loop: CASSPSGGGAYTEAFF. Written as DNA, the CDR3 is TGTGCCAGCAGCCCCAGCGGCGGGGGGGCCTACACTGAAGCTTTCTTT.

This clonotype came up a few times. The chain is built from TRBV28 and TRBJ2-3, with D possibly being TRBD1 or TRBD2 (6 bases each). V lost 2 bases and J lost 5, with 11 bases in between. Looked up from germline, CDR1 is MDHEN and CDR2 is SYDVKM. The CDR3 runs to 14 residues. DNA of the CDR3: TGTGCCAGCAGTTTAGGGGGGCCGGTAGATACGCAGTATTTT. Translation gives CASSLGGPVDTQYF.

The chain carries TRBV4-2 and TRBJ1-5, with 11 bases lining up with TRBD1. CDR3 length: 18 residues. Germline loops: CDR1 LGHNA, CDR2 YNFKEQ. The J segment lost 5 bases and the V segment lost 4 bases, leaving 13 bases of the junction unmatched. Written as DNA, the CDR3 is TGTGCCAGCAGCCCCCAGCTGGGACAGGGGGGGTCCCATCAGCCCCAGCATTTT. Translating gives CASSPQLGQGGSHQPQHF.

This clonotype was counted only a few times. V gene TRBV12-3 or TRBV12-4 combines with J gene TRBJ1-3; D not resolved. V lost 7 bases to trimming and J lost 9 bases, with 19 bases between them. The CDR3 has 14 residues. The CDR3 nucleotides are TGTGCCAGCATCAGATCCCAGGCGAAAAGCACCATATATTTT. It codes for CASIRSQAKSTIYF.

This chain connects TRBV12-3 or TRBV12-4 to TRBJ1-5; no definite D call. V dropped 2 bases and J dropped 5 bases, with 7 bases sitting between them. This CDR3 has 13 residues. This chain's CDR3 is CASSLRNYQPQHF. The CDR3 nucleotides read TGTGCCAGCAGTTTAAGGAATTATCAGCCCCAGCATTTT.

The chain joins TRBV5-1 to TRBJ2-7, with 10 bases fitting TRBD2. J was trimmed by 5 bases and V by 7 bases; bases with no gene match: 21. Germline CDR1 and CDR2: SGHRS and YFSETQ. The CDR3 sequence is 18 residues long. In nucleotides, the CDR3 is TGCGCCAGCCACGAGAGGGGGCTAGCGGGAGCGCGTCTCCACGAGCAGTACTTC. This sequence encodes CASHERGLAGARLHEQYF. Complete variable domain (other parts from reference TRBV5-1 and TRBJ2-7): KAGVTQTPRYLIKTRGQQVTLSCSPISGHRSVSWYQQTPGQGLQFLFEYFSETQRNKGNFPGRFSGRQFSNSRSEMNVSTLELGDSALYLCASHERGLAGARLHEQYFGPGTRLTVT.

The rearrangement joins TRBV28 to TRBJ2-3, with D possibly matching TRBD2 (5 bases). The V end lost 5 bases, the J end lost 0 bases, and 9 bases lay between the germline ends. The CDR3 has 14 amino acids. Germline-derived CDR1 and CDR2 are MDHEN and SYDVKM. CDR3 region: CASSHRTSTDTQYF. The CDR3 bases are TGTGCCAGCAGTCACCGGACTAGCACAGATACGCAGTATTTT.

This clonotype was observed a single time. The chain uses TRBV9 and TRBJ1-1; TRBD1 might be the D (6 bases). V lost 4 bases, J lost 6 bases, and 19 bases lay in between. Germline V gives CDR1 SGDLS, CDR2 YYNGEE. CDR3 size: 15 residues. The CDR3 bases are TGTGCCAGCAGCCTAGATGGGACACTCGGCTCTGAAGCTTTCTTT. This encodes CASSLDGTLGSEAFF.

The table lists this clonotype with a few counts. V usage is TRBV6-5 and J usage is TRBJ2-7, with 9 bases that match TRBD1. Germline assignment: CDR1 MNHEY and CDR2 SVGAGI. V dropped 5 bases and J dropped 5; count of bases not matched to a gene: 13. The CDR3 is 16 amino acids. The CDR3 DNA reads TGTGCCAGCAGTGGAAGGAGCAGGGGACAGGGCCACGAGCAGTACTTC. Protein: CASSGRSRGQGHEQYF.

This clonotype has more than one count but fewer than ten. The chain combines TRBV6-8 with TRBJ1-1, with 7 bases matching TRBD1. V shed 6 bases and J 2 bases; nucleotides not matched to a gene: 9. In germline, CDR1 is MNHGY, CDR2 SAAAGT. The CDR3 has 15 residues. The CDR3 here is CASRGTDRVNTEAFF. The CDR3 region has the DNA TGTGCCAGCAGGGGCACCGACAGGGTCAACACTGAAGCTTTCTTT.

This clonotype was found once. The DNA for the CDR3 is TGTGCCAGCAGTTCCCGGAGCCCCTACGAGCAGTACTTC. Protein: CASSSRSPYEQYF. The V call is TRBV28, the J call TRBJ2-7; D ambiguous. The CDR3 spans 13 residues. In germline, CDR1 is MDHEN, CDR2 SYDVKM. Trimming stripped 4 bases from V and 2 bases from J, with 9 bases between.

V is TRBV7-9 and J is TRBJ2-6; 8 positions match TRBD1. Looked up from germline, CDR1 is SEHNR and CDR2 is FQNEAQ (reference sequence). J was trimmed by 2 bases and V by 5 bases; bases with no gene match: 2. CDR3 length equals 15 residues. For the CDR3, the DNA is TGTGCCAGCAGCCCGGACAGGGCTGGGGCCAACGTCCTGACTTTC. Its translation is CASSPDRAGANVLTF. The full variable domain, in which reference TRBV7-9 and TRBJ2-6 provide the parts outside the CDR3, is DTGVSQNPRHKITKRGQNVTFRCDPISEHNRLYWYRQTLGQGPEFLTYFQNEAQLEKSRLLSDRFSAERPKGSFSTLEIQRTEQGDSAMYLCASSPDRAGANVLTFGAGSRLTVL.

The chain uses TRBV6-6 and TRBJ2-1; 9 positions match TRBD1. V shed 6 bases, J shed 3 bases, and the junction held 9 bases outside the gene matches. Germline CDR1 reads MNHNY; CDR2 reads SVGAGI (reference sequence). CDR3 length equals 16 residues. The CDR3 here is CASSPRDRGDYNEQFF. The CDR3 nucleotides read TGTGCCAGCAGCCCAAGAGACAGGGGGGACTACAATGAGCAGTTCTTC.

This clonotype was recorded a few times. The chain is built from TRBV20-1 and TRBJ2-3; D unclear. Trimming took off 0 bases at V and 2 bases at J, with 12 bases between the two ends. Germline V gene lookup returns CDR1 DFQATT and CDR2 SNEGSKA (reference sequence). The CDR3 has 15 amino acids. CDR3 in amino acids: CSARDAALPTDTQYF. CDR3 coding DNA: TGCAGTGCTAGAGATGCGGCACTACCCACAGATACGCAGTATTTT.

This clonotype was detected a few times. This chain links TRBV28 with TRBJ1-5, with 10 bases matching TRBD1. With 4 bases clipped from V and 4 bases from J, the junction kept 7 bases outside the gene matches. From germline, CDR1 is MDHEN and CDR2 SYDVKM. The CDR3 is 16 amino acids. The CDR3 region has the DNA TGTGCCAGCAGTTCTATCGGGACAGGGGTGAATCAGCCCCAGCATTTT. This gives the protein CASSSIGTGVNQPQHF.

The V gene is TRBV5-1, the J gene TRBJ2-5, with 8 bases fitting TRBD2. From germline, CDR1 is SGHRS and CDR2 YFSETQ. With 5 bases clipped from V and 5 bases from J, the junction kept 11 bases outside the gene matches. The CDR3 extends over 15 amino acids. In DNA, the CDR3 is TGCGCCAGCAGAATGGAGGTCAGCGGGAGTGAGACCCAGTACTTC. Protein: CASRMEVSGSETQYF.